The 5 T cell receptor beta chains listed next were all sequenced from one sample in a study of neoadjuvant nivolumab and ipilimumab in lung cancer. The method was immunoSEQ multiplex PCR; TCRdb's version includes in-frame clones alone and lacks a portion of them. The table records tens of thousands of clones, roughly nine tenths of them present only once. The sample here was peripheral blood, taken after neoadjuvant nivolumab, alone or with ipilimumab, at or shortly before surgery. All receptors come from an adult with non-small cell lung cancer.

The V and J genes are TRBV18 and TRBJ2-3; TRBD2 aligns across 14 bases. From germline, CDR1 is KGHSH and CDR2 LQKENI. Unmatched junction bases numbered 10, after V lost 3 bases and J lost 5 bases. The CDR3 is made up of 18 amino acids. This CDR3 reads CASSPRLAGGPNQDTQYF. DNA for the CDR3: TGTGCCAGCTCACCTAGACTAGCGGGGGGGCCAAATCAAGATACGCAGTATTTT.

Worth noting for this clone: Lacking the conserved final phenylalanine or tryptophan, this CDR3 likely reflects a read error. The DNA is omitted, as the CDR3 cannot be located on it reliably, and the CDR3 follows TCRdb's listing. The rearrangement uses TRBV7-9 and TRBJ2-3; the table's D call, TRBD2, has no DNA check behind it. 9 amino acids form the CDR3, both terminal residues included. Per the germline V gene, CDR1 is SEHNR and CDR2 is FQNEAQ (reference sequence). Here the CDR3 reads CASSLGADP.

The V call is TRBV2, the J call TRBJ1-6; D gene unclear. The V gene's germline CDR1 is SNHLY and CDR2 FYNNEI. Between the trimmed V and J ends, which lost 5 bases and 7 bases, there was a span of 9 bases. The CDR3 runs to 13 residues. The CDR3 loop is CASSMASNSPLHF. CDR3 nucleotide sequence: TGTGCCAGCAGTATGGCCTCCAATTCACCCCTCCACTTT. The variable domain in full, with the rest retrieved from reference TRBV2 and TRBJ1-6, is EPEVTQTPSHQVTQMGQEVILRCVPISNHLYFYWYRQILGQKVEFLVSFYNNEISEKSEIFDDQFSVERPDGSNFTLKIRSTKLEDSAMYFCASSMASNSPLHFGNGTRLTVT.

V gene TRBV18 combines with J gene TRBJ2-2; 8 bases line up with TRBD1. This CDR3 has 15 amino acids. Trimming cost V 3 bases and J 4 bases; bases outside gene matches: 4. The germline gives CDR1 KGHSH, CDR2 LQKENI. CDR3 protein: CASSPQGAGTGELFF. As DNA, the CDR3 is TGTGCCAGCTCACCGCAGGGGGCCGGCACCGGGGAGCTGTTTTTT.

The rearrangement uses TRBV7-6 and TRBJ2-1; TRBD2 might be the D (7 bases). Germline V lookup: CDR1 SGHVS, CDR2 FNYEAQ. Trimming pared 2 bases from V and 0 bases from J, leaving 11 bases between. The CDR3 extends over 16 amino acids. CDR3 DNA sequence: TGTGCCAGCAGCTTATCGGGGGGCCTCTCCTACAATGAGCAGTTCTTC. It codes for CASSLSGGLSYNEQFF.